The sample holds a few counts of the clone carrying this TCR beta chain. The antigen is undetermined. This record comes from a study of T cells after yellow fever vaccination. Broader study findings: Post-booster repertoires contained most primary-vaccination clones again (roughly 95% CD4, about 88% CD8). Clonotypes found in both CD4 and CD8 compartments made up a small share.

UMIs were added to TCR cDNA along with a universal primer site when it was made by 5'RACE template switching. MiXCR was run by TCRdb on the 5' RACE reads, yielding one entry per CDR3 protein. Of 250,000 to 350,000 distinct CDR3 sequences in the sample, less than 9.5% were seen once. The TCR sequence derives from a man aged 18 to 30 who received the YFV17D yellow fever vaccine. The source was CD4+ T cells sorted from PBMCs, collected 5 days after the yellow fever booster vaccination.

CDR3 in DNA: TGTGCCAGCAGCCTTGGCCCCGGGGAAGCAAAGAACATTCAGTACTTC. Residues: CASSLGPGEAKNIQYF. The genes are TRBV7-9 and TRBJ2-4, with D perhaps matching TRBD2 (5 bases). The germline V and J ends were trimmed by 5 bases and 7 bases, with 21 bases remaining between them. In germline, CDR1 is SEHNR, CDR2 FQNEAQ (reference sequence). The CDR3 runs 16 residues. The full variable domain, with the rest looked up from reference TRBV7-9 and TRBJ2-4, is DTGVSQNPRHKITKRGQNVTFRCDPISEHNRLYWYRQTLGQGPEFLTYFQNEAQLEKSRLLSDRFSAERPKGSFSTLEIQRTEQGDSAMYLCASSLGPGEAKNIQYFGAGTRLSVL.